This T cell receptor beta chain stems from a study of cytotoxic CD8 clonotypes in ibrutinib-treated CLL. Study background: The patients, under 13 relapsed/refractory and around 15 treatment-naive, included around 17 who were IGHV unmutated. Once patients had received a median about twelve months of treatment, range 6 to 36, response samples were obtained. The average sample held roughly 240,000 productive templates and 94,082 productive rearrangements.

Libraries of TCR beta were made from approximately 2 micrograms of genomic DNA that came from cryopreserved PBMCs. Profiled with immunoSEQ multiplex PCR; TCRdb holds only in-frame clones, not every one. This sample yields fewer than 400,000 clones, of which 67% are seen a single time; roughly 6.7% belongs to the top ten. The V end lost 1 base, the J end lost 3 bases, and 6 bases lay between the germline ends. The germline V gene encodes CDR1 SEHNR and CDR2 FQNEAQ (reference sequence). CDR3 length: 13 amino acids. The sequence was collected from a human donor with chronic lymphocytic leukemia. V usage is TRBV7-9 and J usage is TRBJ1-2; no firm D call. This material consisted of PBMCs, taken after 36 months of ibrutinib treatment. The CDR3 here is CASSLDADYGYTF. DNA of the CDR3: TGTGCCAGCAGCTTAGATGCAGACTATGGCTACACCTTC.